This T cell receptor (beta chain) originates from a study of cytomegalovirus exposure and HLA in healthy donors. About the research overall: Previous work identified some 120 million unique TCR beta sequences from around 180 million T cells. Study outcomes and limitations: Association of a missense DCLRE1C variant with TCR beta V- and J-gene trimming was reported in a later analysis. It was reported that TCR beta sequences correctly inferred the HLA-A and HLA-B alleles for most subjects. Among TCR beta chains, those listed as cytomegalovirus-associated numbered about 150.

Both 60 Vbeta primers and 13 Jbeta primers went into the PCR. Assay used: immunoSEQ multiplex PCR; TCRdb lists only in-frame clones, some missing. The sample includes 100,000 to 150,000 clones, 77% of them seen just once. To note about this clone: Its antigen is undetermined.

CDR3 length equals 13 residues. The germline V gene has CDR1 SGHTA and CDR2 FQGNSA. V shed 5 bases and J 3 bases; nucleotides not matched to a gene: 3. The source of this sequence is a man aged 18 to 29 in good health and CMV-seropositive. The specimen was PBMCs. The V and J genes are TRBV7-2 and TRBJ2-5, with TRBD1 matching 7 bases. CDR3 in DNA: TGTGCCAGCAGCCGGGACAGAAAAGAGACCCAGTACTTC. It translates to CASSRDRKETQYF. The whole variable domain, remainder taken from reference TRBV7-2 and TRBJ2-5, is GAGVSQSPSNKVTEKGKDVELRCDPISGHTALYWYRQSLGQGLEFLIYFQGNSAPDKSGLPSDRFSAERTGGSVSTLTIQRTQQEDSAVYLCASSRDRKETQYFGPGTRLLVL.